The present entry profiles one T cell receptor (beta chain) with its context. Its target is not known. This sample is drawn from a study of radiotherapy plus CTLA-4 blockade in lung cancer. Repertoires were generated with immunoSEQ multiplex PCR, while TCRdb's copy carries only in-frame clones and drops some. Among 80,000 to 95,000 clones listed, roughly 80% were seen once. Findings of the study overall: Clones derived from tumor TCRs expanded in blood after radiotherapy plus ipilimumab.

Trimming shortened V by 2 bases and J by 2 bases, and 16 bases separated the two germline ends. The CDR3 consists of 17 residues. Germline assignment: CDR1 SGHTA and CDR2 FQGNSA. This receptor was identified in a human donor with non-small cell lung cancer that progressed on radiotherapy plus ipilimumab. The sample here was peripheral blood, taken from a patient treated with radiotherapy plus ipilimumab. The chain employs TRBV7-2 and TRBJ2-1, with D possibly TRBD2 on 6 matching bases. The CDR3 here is CASSLWSGGNTYNEQFF. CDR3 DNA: TGTGCCAGCAGCTTATGGAGTGGCGGGAACACCTACAATGAGCAGTTCTTC.